The clone carrying this TCR beta chain has only one observation. What it recognizes is unknown. Germline V lookup: CDR1 LGHDT, CDR2 YNNKEL (reference sequence). The CDR3 is 14 residues long. J lost 11 bases, V lost 4 bases, and 13 bases had no gene match. This entry belongs to a study of T cell responses to AZD1222 COVID-19 vaccine. Points from the study as a whole: Donors were mostly white British, more females; clonal diversity possibly underestimated. All repertoire sampling was performed exclusively after the peak T cell response. The study found vaccine-associated CD4 TCRs spanning spike, dominant at 160-218 and 743-854. Spike-specific TCR depth and breadth grew after two AZD1222 doses.

Clones were sequenced by immunoSEQ multiplex PCR, and TCRdb holds only the in-frame ones, with some missing. The data hold some 110,000 clones, with roughly 89% observed a single time. Sequencing used peripheral blood, obtained 28 days after the second AZD1222 dose. This rearrangement joins TRBV3-1 (or the pseudogene TRBV3-2) to TRBJ1-1; TRBD1 matches at 7 bases. The sequence came from an adult who received the AZD1222 COVID-19 vaccine. CDR3 DNA sequence: TGTGCCAGCAGCCCCCGGGACAGAGATAGAGAGGCTTTCTTT. The encoded protein is CASSPRDRDREAFF.